This paragraph covers one T cell receptor (beta chain) sequence. Per the authors' pipeline: The assay estimated nucleated cells by amplifying reference gene primers. Profiling relied on immunoSEQ multiplex PCR, and the TCRdb table lists in-frame clones only, not all of them. V, J and clone size are taken as reported in that table, and D and trimming were inferred from the DNA itself. Among roughly 260,000 clones listed, 87% were seen once. This sample was included in a study of blood T cell repertoires in COVID-19. V lost 2 bases and J 10 bases, leaving 12 bases between the germline ends. In germline, CDR1 is LNHDA, CDR2 SQIVND (reference sequence). CDR3 length equals 14 residues.

This chain uses TRBV19 with TRBJ1-6; D call uncertain. This clonotype originated in a woman under 40 with acute COVID-19. Source material: PBMCs or T cells enriched from blood (not recorded which). In nucleotides, the CDR3 is TGTGCCAGTAGTATAACCGGGGAACGGTCACCCCTCCACTTT. This gives the protein CASSITGERSPLHF.